Each of the 29 T cell receptor beta chains below was sequenced from the same sample in a study of T cells in Graves' hyperthyroidism and ophthalmopathy. From RNA transcripts, TCR beta CDR3 regions were amplified. In the first-round RT-PCR of the TCR CDR3, the HTBI primer set was used. From the multiplex PCR reads, TCRdb called clonotypes with MiXCR, one entry per CDR3 protein. The data contain 400,000 to 500,000 distinct CDR3 sequences, approximately 15% of them singletons. The specimen sequenced was blood. These receptors were collected from a woman younger than 35 with Graves' hyperthyroidism.

Ten or more counts support this clonotype. The rearrangement joins TRBV20-1 to TRBJ2-5, with a possible D match to TRBD2 (7 bases). Trimming took 5 bases from V and 5 from J, leaving 21 bases between them. Germline CDR1 reads DFQATT; CDR2 reads SNEGSKA (reference sequence). The CDR3 runs to 15 residues. The CDR3 DNA reads TGCAGTGCTGGGAGGGCAGCAGGGGCCGGGGAGACCCAGTACTTC. This gives the protein CSAGRAAGAGETQYF.

The genes are TRBV29-1 and TRBJ2-1; D remains ambiguous. The CDR3 loop spans 11 amino acids. From germline, CDR1 is SQVTM and CDR2 ANQGSEA. Trimming stripped 4 bases from V and 8 bases from J, with 9 bases between. The CDR3 loop is CSVAAPHEQFF. The CDR3 DNA reads as TGCAGCGTTGCGGCGCCCCATGAGCAGTTCTTC.

This clonotype was seen a handful of times. The chain employs TRBV27 and TRBJ2-5; D gene ambiguous. V lost 5 bases and J lost 0, with 7 bases in between. Germline CDR1 reads MNHEY; CDR2 reads SMNVEV (reference sequence). The CDR3 runs to 13 residues. The CDR3 DNA reads TGTGCCAGCAGTGCCTGGGACCAAGAGACCCAGTACTTC. As protein: CASSAWDQETQYF.

With respect to this clonotype: A read error is the likely source, as a far larger clone sits one nucleotide away. The chain uses TRBV12-3 or TRBV12-4 and TRBJ2-7; 8 bases are a match to TRBD1. This CDR3 has 14 residues. Germline trimming cut 3 bases from V and 4 bases from J; bases unmatched to any gene: 5. In DNA, the CDR3 is TGTGCCAGCAGTTTGGGCAGGGGGCGTTACGAGCAGTACTTC. Translated: CASSLGRGRYEQYF.

This clonotype was recorded many times. The CDR3 DNA reads TGTGCCAGCAGGGAGAGGGTAGAGACCCAGTACTTC. Amino acids: CASRERVETQYF. J is TRBJ2-5 and V is TRBV28; a weak D match, TRBD2 (5 bases). Germline loops: CDR1 MDHEN, CDR2 SYDVKM. The CDR3 consists of 12 residues. Trimming shortened V by 6 bases and J by 4 bases, and 9 bases separated the two germline ends. Looking up the rest from reference TRBV28 and TRBJ2-5 gives the full variable domain: DVKVTQSSRYLVKRTGEKVFLECVQDMDHENMFWYRQDPGLGLRLIYFSYDVKMKEKGDIPEGYSVSREKKERFSLILESASTNQTSMYLCASRERVETQYFGPGTRLLVL.

The V gene is TRBV20-1, the J gene TRBJ2-7; D may be TRBD2 (6 bases). Germline-derived CDR1 and CDR2 are DFQATT and SNEGSKA (reference sequence). This CDR3 contains 13 residues. V was shortened by 1 base and J by 5 bases, with 12 bases between the two germline ends. CDR3 nucleotides: TGCAGTGCTAGAGCCCCCGGGAGCAACGAGCAGTACTTC. This sequence encodes CSARAPGSNEQYF.

This clonotype was seen at least ten times. This chain links TRBV6-2 or TRBV6-3 with TRBJ2-7; 9 bases fit TRBD2. Germline CDR1 is MNHEY and CDR2 is SVGEGT. After removal of 7 bases from V and 2 bases from J, the junction contained 9 bases not matched to a gene. This CDR3 region has 15 residues. The CDR3 is CASIPAGLATYEQYF. The CDR3 DNA sequence: TGTGCCAGCATTCCGGCTGGACTAGCGACCTACGAGCAGTACTTC.

This clonotype was picked up many times. The chain recombines TRBV12-3 or TRBV12-4 with TRBJ2-2; no clear D. This CDR3 region has 13 residues. The V end lost 0 bases, the J end lost 4 bases, and 3 bases lay between the germline ends. The CDR3 DNA reads TGTGCCAGCAGTTTAGCGGGCACCGGGGAGCTGTTTTTT. It translates to CASSLAGTGELFF.

This clonotype was counted between two and nine times. The chain joins TRBV28 to TRBJ2-2, with D perhaps assigned TRBD1 or TRBD2 (5 bases each). CDR1 MDHEN and CDR2 SYDVKM come from the germline V gene. The germline V and J ends were trimmed by 7 bases and 6 bases, with 21 bases remaining between them. The CDR3 loop spans 16 amino acids. In DNA, the CDR3 is TGTGCCAGCAATAGAGTCGGGACGCTCCGGGCCGGGGAGCTGTTTTTT. As protein: CASNRVGTLRAGELFF. Full variable domain (missing parts from reference TRBV28 and TRBJ2-2): DVKVTQSSRYLVKRTGEKVFLECVQDMDHENMFWYRQDPGLGLRLIYFSYDVKMKEKGDIPEGYSVSREKKERFSLILESASTNQTSMYLCASNRVGTLRAGELFFGEGSRLTVL.

This clonotype was picked up many times. This chain links TRBV12-3 or TRBV12-4 with TRBJ1-5; D perhaps matches TRBD1 (6 bases). CDR3 length equals 15 residues. The V gene lost 4 bases and the J gene lost 2 bases, with 12 bases spanning the gap. The CDR3 DNA sequence: TGTGCCAGCAGTTCAGGGGAATCGGGCAATCAGCCCCAGCATTTT. Translation: CASSSGESGNQPQHF.

This clonotype occurred a few times. The gene calls are TRBV12-3 or TRBV12-4 and TRBJ2-1, with 15 bases lining up with TRBD2. The CDR3 extends over 19 amino acids. V gave up 2 bases and J gave up 10 bases; unmatched junction bases: 15. The CDR3 bases are TGTGCCAGCAGTTTAAACATCCGCGGACTAGCGGGAGGGCCTGGGGAGCAGTTCTTC. Translating it yields CASSLNIRGLAGGPGEQFF.

This clonotype was recorded many times. The chain employs TRBV2 and TRBJ1-5; 8 bases map to TRBD1. V was pared by 6 bases and J by 3 bases, with 4 bases of the junction left unmatched. Per the germline V gene, CDR1 is SNHLY and CDR2 is FYNNEI. The CDR3 has 14 amino acids. For the CDR3, the DNA is TGTGCCAGCAGGGACAGGGCGGACAATCAGCCCCAGCATTTT. As protein: CASRDRADNQPQHF.

This clonotype has a handful of counts. The chain uses TRBV25-1 and TRBJ1-2, with a weak D call TRBD1 (5 bases). This CDR3 contains 13 residues. The germline V and J ends were trimmed by 3 bases and 4 bases, with 9 bases remaining between them. Germline V gene sequence: CDR1 MGHDK, CDR2 SYGVNS. The CDR3 loop is CASSDSGGYGYTF. CDR3 bases: TGTGCCAGCAGTGACTCGGGGGGCTATGGCTACACCTTC.

This clonotype was seen a few times. The rearrangement joins TRBV5-1 to TRBJ2-5, with TRBD2 identical over 10 bases. With 4 bases clipped from V and 5 bases from J, the junction kept 11 bases outside the gene matches. This CDR3 is built from 16 residues. Per the germline V gene, CDR1 is SGHRS and CDR2 is YFSETQ. The CDR3 is CASSHHLAGASETQYF. The CDR3 DNA reads TGCGCCAGCAGCCACCACCTAGCGGGAGCATCGGAGACCCAGTACTTC.

This clonotype was recorded many times. This chain links TRBV19 with TRBJ1-1; D may be TRBD1 (5 bases). Germline V gene sequence: CDR1 LNHDA, CDR2 SQIVND (reference sequence). Trimming pared 5 bases from V and 4 bases from J, leaving 17 bases between. CDR3 size: 15 residues. The CDR3 protein is CASSPRRTQGTEAFF. The CDR3 DNA follows: TGTGCCAGTAGTCCTCGACGGACCCAGGGCACTGAAGCTTTCTTT.

The CDR3 protein is CAWASGPGGDEQYF. In DNA form, the CDR3 reads TGTGCCTGGGCCTCCGGGCCTGGAGGCGACGAGCAGTACTTC. The chain recombines TRBV30 with TRBJ2-7; D may be TRBD2 (5 bases). With 5 bases removed from V and 5 bases from J, the gap between germline ends came to 19 bases. The CDR3 sequence is 14 residues long. CDR1 is GTSNPN and CDR2 is SVGIG in the germline V gene (reference sequence).

This clonotype was detected ten times or more. The chain joins TRBV12-5 to TRBJ1-1; D unclear. The germline V gene has CDR1 LGHNT and CDR2 FRNRAP. V lost 4 bases, J lost 0 bases, and 9 bases lay in between. The CDR3 runs to 14 residues. DNA for the CDR3: TGTGCTAGTGGTTCAGGCAATATGAACACTGAAGCTTTCTTT. It translates to CASGSGNMNTEAFF.

In nucleotides, the CDR3 is TGTGCCAGCAGTCAGACTAGCAGGACAGATACGCAGTATTTT. It yields the protein CASSQTSRTDTQYF. The chain has TRBV6-2 or TRBV6-3 and TRBJ2-3; TRBD2 matches at 7 bases. Germline assignment: CDR1 MNHEY and CDR2 SVGEGT. This CDR3 is 14 amino acids long. V lost 5 bases and J lost 3; bases outside the gene matches: 5.

J is TRBJ2-2 and V is TRBV30, with D tentatively TRBD2 (5 bases). Between the trimmed V and J ends, which lost 4 bases and 4 bases, there was a span of 16 bases. Germline assignment: CDR1 GTSNPN and CDR2 SVGIG (reference sequence). The CDR3 is 15 amino acids. The CDR3 DNA reads as TGTGCCTGGACCCCCACGGGGTTCGGCACCGGGGAGCTGTTTTTT. Translating it yields CAWTPTGFGTGELFF.

Many counts were recorded for this clonotype. The chain joins TRBV29-1 to TRBJ2-5; 9 positions match TRBD1. The length of the CDR3 is 15 residues. The V segment lost 4 bases and the J segment 2 bases; nucleotides outside the gene matches: 8. Germline assignment: CDR1 SQVTM and CDR2 ANQGSEA. CDR3 sequence: CSVASGQGPQETQYF. CDR3 nucleotides: TGCAGCGTTGCTTCGGGACAGGGACCGCAAGAGACCCAGTACTTC.

This clonotype was seen many times. This chain uses TRBV6-5 with TRBJ2-3, with D uncertain. CDR3 length: 15 amino acids. With 0 bases removed from V and 2 bases from J, the gap between germline ends came to 9 bases. Germline V CDR1 and CDR2: MNHEY, SVGAGI. The CDR3 nucleotides read TGTGCCAGCAGTTACTCCGGCGGAAACACAGATACGCAGTATTTT. This translates into CASSYSGGNTDTQYF.

This clonotype has a handful of counts. This chain's CDR3 is CATSREGGDFNGEKLFF. CDR3 DNA: TGTGCCACCAGCAGAGAGGGCGGGGACTTCAACGGGGAAAAACTGTTTTTT. The genes are TRBV15 and TRBJ1-4; tentative D call: TRBD1 (5 bases). Trimming removed 0 bases at V and 8 bases at J, with 19 bases between. The CDR3 sequence is 17 residues long. CDR1 is LNHNV and CDR2 is YYDKDF in the germline V gene (reference sequence).

This clonotype was seen at least ten times. The chain couples TRBV3-1 to TRBJ2-3; no definite D call. The ends were cut back, 2 bases at V and 0 bases at J, with 9 bases in the middle. CDR3 length: 15 amino acids. CDR1 LGHDT and CDR2 YNNKEL come from the germline V gene (reference sequence). The CDR3 nucleotides are TGTGCCAGCAGCCAAAATAGCCTCAGCACAGATACGCAGTATTTT. Amino acids: CASSQNSLSTDTQYF.

The sample holds many counts of this clonotype. V gene TRBV15 combines with J gene TRBJ1-1; D perhaps matches TRBD1 (6 bases). The length of the CDR3 is 16 residues. Per the germline V gene, CDR1 is LNHNV and CDR2 is YYDKDF (reference sequence). V was clipped by 0 bases and J by 4 bases, with 15 bases between them. The DNA of the CDR3 is TGTGCCACCAGCAGAGACAGGGGTAGTTCAGGCACTGAAGCTTTCTTT. Protein product: CATSRDRGSSGTEAFF.

This clonotype was counted many times. The chain carries TRBV3-1 and TRBJ2-5; D perhaps matches TRBD2 (5 bases). V lost 0 bases, J lost 2 bases, and 13 bases lay in between. Germline values: CDR1 LGHDT, CDR2 YNNKEL (reference sequence). The CDR3 extends over 16 amino acids. This CDR3 is CASSQEVARVQETQYF. For the CDR3, the DNA is TGTGCCAGCAGCCAAGAAGTAGCGCGTGTACAAGAGACCCAGTACTTC.

This clonotype was seen at least ten times. V usage is TRBV15 and J usage is TRBJ2-1; TRBD2 might be the D (6 bases). CDR1 LNHNV and CDR2 YYDKDF come from the germline V gene (reference sequence). The CDR3 is made up of 15 amino acids. The germline V and J ends were trimmed by 3 bases and 0 bases, with 9 bases remaining between them. The CDR3 DNA sequence: TGTGCCACCAGCAGGCTAGCGAACTCCTACAATGAGCAGTTCTTC. Amino acids: CATSRLANSYNEQFF.

Details on this clonotype: At one end, the junction sequence differs from germline, possibly due to a read error. V gene TRBV6-1 combines with J gene TRBJ1-5; 7 bases align to TRBD1. The CDR3 loop spans 17 amino acids. Per germline, CDR1 MNHNS and CDR2 SASEGT. In DNA form, the CDR3 reads TGTGCCAGCAGCAACCGGGACAGTCTATATAGCAATCAGCTCCAGCATTTT. This codes for CASSNRDSLYSNQLQHF.

The rearrangement joins TRBV30 to TRBJ1-3; D is possibly TRBD1 (5 bases). Germline-derived CDR1 and CDR2 are GTSNPN and SVGIG (reference sequence). This CDR3 has 15 residues. The V end was cut by 0 bases, the J end by 0 bases, with 9 bases between. The CDR3 coding sequence is TGTGCCTGGAGTGTCTGGGGGAGCTCTGGAAACACCATATATTTT. Amino acid sequence: CAWSVWGSSGNTIYF. The whole variable domain, remainder taken from reference TRBV30 and TRBJ1-3, is SQTIHQWPATLVQPVGSPLSLECTVEGTSNPNLYWYRQAAGRGLQLLFYSVGIGQISSEVPQNLSASRPQDRQFILSSKKLLLSDSGFYLCAWSVWGSSGNTIYFGEGSWLTVV.

This clonotype was seen at least ten times. The V call is TRBV18, the J call TRBJ2-3, with TRBD2 matching over 11 bases. CDR1 is KGHSH and CDR2 is LQKENI in the germline V gene. J was trimmed by 4 bases and V by 3 bases; bases with no gene match: 3. The CDR3 spans 15 residues. The CDR3 region is CASSPTSGSPDTQYF. CDR3 nucleotide sequence: TGTGCCAGCTCACCTACTAGCGGGAGCCCAGATACGCAGTATTTT.